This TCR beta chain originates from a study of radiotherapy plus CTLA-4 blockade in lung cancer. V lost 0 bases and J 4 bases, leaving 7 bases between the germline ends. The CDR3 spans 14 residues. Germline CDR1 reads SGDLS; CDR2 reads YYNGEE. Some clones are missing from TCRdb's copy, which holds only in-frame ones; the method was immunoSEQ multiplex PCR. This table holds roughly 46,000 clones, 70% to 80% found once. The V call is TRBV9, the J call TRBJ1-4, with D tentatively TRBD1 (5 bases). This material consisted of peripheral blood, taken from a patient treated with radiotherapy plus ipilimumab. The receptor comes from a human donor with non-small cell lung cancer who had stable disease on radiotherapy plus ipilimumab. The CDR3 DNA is TGTGCCAGCAGCGTAGGGACATATAATGAAAAACTGTTTTTT. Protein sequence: CASSVGTYNEKLFF.